The rows below give T cell receptor beta chains drawn from one sample of a study of blood T cell repertoires in COVID-19. Using immunoSEQ multiplex PCR, the repertoire was profiled, and TCRdb retains in-frame clones only, with some absent. The repertoire has 48,000 or so clones, less than 95% of them found once; the top ten carry approximately 3.4%. Sequenced sample: peripheral blood. Every receptor here comes from a human donor in a cohort sampled during active COVID-19. The CDR3 runs from the conserved cysteine through the conserved F or W. A D gene is named only where the DNA matches it firmly. For some rows the clone size is stated as once, few or many, or as a class when expanded; others skip it.

V,J,D,size,CDR3,DNA
TRBV7-6,TRBJ1-2,.,.,CASSQEVAQNNYGYTF,TGTGCCAGCAGCCAAGAGGTGGCGCAGAATAACTATGGCTACACCTTC
TRBV2,TRBJ1-1,.,.,CASSTGLSTEAFF,TGTGCCAGCAGTACAGGGTTGAGCACTGAAGCTTTCTTT
TRBV11-2,TRBJ2-7,.,.,CASSLDARTPTYEQYF,TGTGCCAGCAGCTTGGACGCCCGGACTCCTACCTACGAGCAGTACTTC
TRBV30,TRBJ2-2,.,.,CAWSSTGELFF,TGTGCCTGGAGCTCCACCGGGGAGCTGTTTTTT
TRBV20-1,TRBJ2-7,.,.,CSASWGRSYEQYF,TGCAGTGCTAGTTGGGGGCGGTCCTACGAGCAGTACTTC
TRBV3-1/TRBV3-2,TRBJ1-4,.,.,CASSLDSVNEKLFF,TGTGCCAGCAGCCTTGACAGTGTTAATGAAAAACTGTTTTTT
TRBV5-1,TRBJ1-1,.,.,CASSSDGGAEAFF,TGCGCCAGCAGCTCGGACGGGGGTGCTGAAGCTTTCTTT
TRBV3-1/TRBV3-2,TRBJ1-1,.,.,CASSQETGSAFF,TGTGCCAGCAGCCAAGAAACAGGGTCAGCTTTCTTT
TRBV5-1,TRBJ2-7,TRBD2,.,CASSLLAGGFPYEQYF,TGCGCCAGCAGCTTACTAGCGGGAGGATTCCCCTACGAGCAGTACTTC
TRBV5-1,TRBJ2-7,.,.,CASSPFGGAPGEQYF,TGCGCCAGCAGCCCATTCGGTGGGGCTCCAGGTGAGCAGTACTTC
TRBV6-5,TRBJ2-2,.,.,CASSSSGGGGTGELFF,TGTGCCAGCAGTTCATCGGGGGGAGGGGGCACCGGGGAGCTGTTTTTT
TRBV29-1,TRBJ2-5,.,.,CSTSRTWEETQYF,TGCAGCACCTCGAGGACTTGGGAAGAGACCCAGTACTTC
TRBV9,TRBJ1-3,.,.,CASSAGSDSGNTIYF,TGTGCCAGCAGCGCCGGGTCCGATTCTGGAAACACCATATATTTT
TRBV7-9,TRBJ1-1,TRBD1,.,CASSLQGENEAFF,TGTGCCAGCAGCTTACAGGGGGAAAATGAAGCTTTCTTT
TRBV28,TRBJ1-2,TRBD1,.,CASSRPDRGRGYTF,TGTGCCAGCAGTCGACCGGACAGGGGACGAGGCTACACCTTC
TRBV28,TRBJ2-1,.,.,CASSHQGEQFF,TGTGCCAGCAGTCACCAGGGGGAGCAGTTCTTC
TRBV5-1,TRBJ1-1,.,once,CASSPGYRVPMNTEAFF,TGCGCCAGCAGCCCGGGGTATAGAGTCCCAATGAACACTGAAGCTTTCTTT
TRBV6-6,TRBJ2-2,.,.,CASSAGAGGELFF,TGTGCCAGCAGTGCCGGAGCGGGCGGGGAGCTGTTTTTT
TRBV19,TRBJ1-1,.,once,CASRGGTVNTEAFF,TGTGCCAGTAGGGGAGGGACGGTGAACACTGAAGCTTTCTTT
TRBV5-4,TRBJ2-1,.,.,CASSSRTENNEQFF,TGTGCCAGCAGCTCCCGGACAGAGAACAATGAGCAGTTCTTC
TRBV20-1,TRBJ2-3,TRBD2,.,CSASPASGYTDTQYF,TGCAGTGCTAGTCCGGCTAGCGGATACACAGATACGCAGTATTTT
TRBV7-2,TRBJ2-7,TRBD1,.,CASSFSGTGISYEQYF,TGTGCCAGCAGCTTTTCCGGGACAGGGATCTCCTACGAGCAGTACTTC
TRBV11-1,TRBJ2-1,TRBD1,.,CASSSQGSSSYNEQFF,TGTGCCAGCAGCTCACAGGGGTCGAGCTCCTACAATGAGCAGTTCTTC
TRBV24-1,TRBJ1-2,.,.,CATSDLQTNYGYTF,TGTGCCACCAGTGATTTACAGACTAACTATGGCTACACCTTC
TRBV18,TRBJ2-7,.,.,CASSPLRGPTSDEQYF,TGTGCCAGCTCACCACTGCGGGGGCCAACCTCCGACGAGCAGTACTTC
TRBV24-1,TRBJ2-1,TRBD1,.,CATSLSGTVQDEQFF,TGTGCCACCAGTTTATCTGGGACAGTTCAAGATGAGCAGTTCTTC
TRBV11-1,TRBJ2-4,.,.,CASSLTGLKNIQYF,TGTGCCAGCAGCTTGACCGGACTCAAAAACATTCAGTACTTC
TRBV6-2/TRBV6-3,TRBJ2-1,.,once,CASSYISGINNEQFF,TGTGCCAGCAGTTATATTAGCGGCATAAACAATGAGCAGTTCTTC
TRBV5-8,TRBJ1-2,.,.,CASSAYRWYGYTF,TGTGCCAGCAGCGCGTACAGGTGGTATGGCTACACCTTC
TRBV27,TRBJ2-2,.,.,CASSFGTENTGELFF,TGTGCCAGCAGTTTTGGTACAGAGAACACCGGGGAGCTGTTTTTT
TRBV19,TRBJ2-7,TRBD1,.,CASSRTGGTYEQYF,TGTGCCAGTAGCCGAACAGGGGGGACCTACGAGCAGTACTTC
TRBV7-3,TRBJ2-2,.,few,CASSPLNTGELFF,TGTGCCAGCAGCCCCCTAAACACCGGGGAGCTGTTTTTT
TRBV30,TRBJ2-7,.,.,CAWSDGGAAYEQYF,TGTGCCTGGAGCGATGGGGGGGCAGCCTACGAGCAGTACTTC
TRBV29-1,TRBJ1-1,.,.,CSVESGQYTEAFF,TGCAGCGTTGAGTCAGGCCAGTACACTGAAGCTTTCTTT
TRBV5-4,TRBJ1-1,.,.,CASSPTGGGTEAFF,TGTGCCAGCAGCCCTACCGGGGGGGGCACTGAAGCTTTCTTT
TRBV3-1/TRBV3-2,TRBJ1-2,.,once,CASSPLRRDGYTF,TGTGCCAGCAGCCCCTTGCGGAGGGATGGCTACACCTTC
TRBV28,TRBJ2-4,.,.,CASSFQAFKNIQYF,TGTGCCAGCAGTTTCCAGGCGTTCAAAAACATTCAGTACTTC